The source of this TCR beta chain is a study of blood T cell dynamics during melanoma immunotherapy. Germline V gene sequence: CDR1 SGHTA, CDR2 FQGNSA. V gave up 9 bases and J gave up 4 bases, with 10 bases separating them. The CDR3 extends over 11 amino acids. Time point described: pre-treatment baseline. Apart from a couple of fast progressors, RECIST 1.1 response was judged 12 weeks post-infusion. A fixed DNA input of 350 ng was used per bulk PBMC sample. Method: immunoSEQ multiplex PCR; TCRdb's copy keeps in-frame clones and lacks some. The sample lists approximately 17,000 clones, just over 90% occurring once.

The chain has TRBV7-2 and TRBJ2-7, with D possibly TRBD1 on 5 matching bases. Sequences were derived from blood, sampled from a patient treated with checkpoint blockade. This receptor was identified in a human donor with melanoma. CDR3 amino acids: CARGQGYEQYF. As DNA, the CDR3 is TGTGCCAGAGGACAAGGTTACGAGCAGTACTTC.